These 30 T cell receptor beta chains share one sample of origin, sequenced in a study of CD8 T cells in Susac syndrome. Random hexamers were used to reverse transcribe the RNA input (about 0.45 to 1 ug). TCRdb recomputed calls from the immunoSEQ multiplex PCR reads with MiXCR, one row per CDR3 protein. The sample lists over 120,000 distinct CDR3 sequences; approximately 95% were seen once. Sequences were obtained from CD4+ T cells from PBMCs. The source of these receptors is a human donor with Susac syndrome.

This chain connects TRBV12-3 or TRBV12-4 to TRBJ2-1; TRBD1 might be the D (6 bases). Between the trimmed V and J ends, which lost 7 bases and 12 bases, there was a span of 13 bases. This CDR3 contains 11 residues. The CDR3: CASTLGGVQFF. CDR3 nucleotides: TGTGCCAGCACCTTAGGGGGTGTGCAGTTCTTC.

In this sample, this clonotype turned up a few times. The rearrangement uses TRBV6-5 and TRBJ1-6; tentatively, D is TRBD1 (6 bases). Germline CDR1 reads MNHEY; CDR2 reads SVGAGI. V dropped 2 bases and J dropped 9 bases, with 17 bases sitting between them. This CDR3 has 16 residues. In DNA form, the CDR3 reads TGTGCCAGCAGTTACATCGGGGGCTCGGTGGGTTCACCCCTCCACTTT. The encoded protein is CASSYIGGSVGSPLHF.

The gene calls are TRBV27 and TRBJ2-1; 9 bases map to TRBD2. Germline V gives CDR1 MNHEY, CDR2 SMNVEV (reference sequence). V was pared by 8 bases and J by 6 bases, with 11 bases of the junction left unmatched. The CDR3 totals 15 residues. The CDR3 is CASRTLAGVANEQFF. CDR3 bases: TGTGCCAGCCGCACCTTAGCGGGAGTTGCCAATGAGCAGTTCTTC.

CDR3 in DNA: TGCGCCAGCAGTAAACAGGGCTGGGGCTACACCTTC. Translated, it gives CASSKQGWGYTF. The chain links TRBV4-3 to TRBJ1-2; D possibly corresponds to TRBD1 (6 bases). Per germline, CDR1 LGHNA and CDR2 YSLEER. This CDR3 is 12 amino acids long. Trimming cost V 6 bases and J 8 bases, with 13 bases left between them.

The rearrangement joins TRBV7-9 to TRBJ2-1, with 9 bases lining up with TRBD2. Germline V gene sequence: CDR1 SEHNR, CDR2 FQNEAQ (reference sequence). Unmatched junction bases numbered 9, after V lost 2 bases and J lost 7 bases. The length of the CDR3 is 16 residues. This CDR3 reads CASSLSGGGETNEQFF. The CDR3 nucleotides read TGTGCCAGCAGCTTATCCGGCGGGGGGGAAACGAATGAGCAGTTCTTC.

The gene calls are TRBV12-3 or TRBV12-4 and TRBJ2-7, with D perhaps TRBD1 (5 bases). The V gene lost 4 bases and the J gene lost 4 bases, with 17 bases spanning the gap. The CDR3 loop spans 15 amino acids. CDR3 sequence: CASSSHRLGSYEQYF. The CDR3 nucleotides are TGTGCCAGCAGTTCCCACAGGTTGGGGTCGTACGAGCAGTACTTC.

The chain is built from TRBV7-2 and TRBJ2-3; TRBD1 or TRBD2 may be the D gene (5 bases each). Germline V lookup: CDR1 SGHTA, CDR2 FQGNSA. The V gene lost 4 bases and the J gene lost 3 bases, with 11 bases spanning the gap. This CDR3 spans 14 amino acids. CDR3 protein: CASSSGTWTDTQYF. The DNA for the CDR3 is TGTGCCAGCAGCTCAGGGACCTGGACAGATACGCAGTATTTT.

In this sample, this clonotype turned up once. The V and J genes are TRBV20-1 and TRBJ2-5; D unresolved. In germline, CDR1 is DFQATT, CDR2 SNEGSKA (reference sequence). With 0 bases removed from V and 4 bases from J, the gap between germline ends came to 9 bases. There are 13 residues in the CDR3. The DNA of the CDR3 is TGCAGTGCTAGAGACACATCTGGAGAGACCCAGTACTTC. Residues: CSARDTSGETQYF.

The chain has TRBV5-6 and TRBJ1-2; tentatively, D is TRBD1 (6 bases). Germline lookup yields CDR1 SGHDT and CDR2 YYEEEE. V shed 0 bases and J shed 2 bases, with 11 bases lying between them. The CDR3 is made up of 15 amino acids. CDR3 amino acids: CASSLGQAFNYGYTF. The CDR3 nucleotides read TGTGCCAGCAGCTTGGGACAGGCATTCAACTATGGCTACACCTTC. The full variable domain, rest sourced from reference TRBV5-6 and TRBJ1-2, is DAGVTQSPTHLIKTRGQQVTLRCSPKSGHDTVSWYQQALGQGPQFIFQYYEEEERQRGNFPDRFSGHQFPNYSSELNVNALLLGDSALYLCASSLGQAFNYGYTFGSGTRLTVV.

This clonotype appeared a single time. V and J are TRBV30 and TRBJ1-2, with 8 bases identical to TRBD1. The germline gives CDR1 GTSNPN, CDR2 SVGIG (reference sequence). CDR3 length equals 18 residues. V shed 2 bases and J 2 bases; nucleotides not matched to a gene: 16. DNA of the CDR3: TGTGCCTGGAGTTCCATCCTCGACAGGGGAGATTTAAACTATGGCTACACCTTC. This sequence encodes CAWSSILDRGDLNYGYTF.

The chain uses TRBV23-1 and TRBJ2-1; D gene unclear. TRBV23-1 is classed as an ORF, of uncertain function. The ends were cut back, 7 bases at V and 5 bases at J, with 12 bases in the middle. CDR3 length: 13 amino acids. This CDR3 reads CASTKDLNNEQFF. The CDR3 bases are TGCGCCAGCACCAAAGACCTGAACAATGAGCAGTTCTTC.

This clonotype was seen more than once but under ten times. The V call is TRBV20-1, the J call TRBJ1-1; D gene unclear. CDR1 is DFQATT, CDR2 SNEGSKA, per germline (reference sequence). V was trimmed by 0 bases and J by 5 bases, leaving 4 bases between them. The CDR3 is 11 amino acids. The CDR3 region is CSARDRTEAFF. The CDR3 DNA sequence: TGCAGTGCTAGAGATCGGACTGAAGCTTTCTTT.

The gene calls are TRBV20-1 and TRBJ1-1; D perhaps matches TRBD1 (5 bases). V lost 0 bases and J lost 2, with 16 bases in between. The length of the CDR3 is 16 residues. Per germline, CDR1 DFQATT and CDR2 SNEGSKA (reference sequence). As DNA, the CDR3 is TGCAGTGCTAGAGATCTCCGGGGGGAGAGAAACACTGAAGCTTTCTTT. It is translated as CSARDLRGERNTEAFF.

The rearrangement joins TRBV20-1 to TRBJ1-4; perhaps TRBD1 as D (5 bases). CDR1 and CDR2 from the germline V gene are DFQATT and SNEGSKA (reference sequence). The V gene lost 2 bases and the J gene lost 5 bases, with 12 bases spanning the gap. The CDR3 covers 14 residues. The CDR3 loop reads CSARKDSWNEKLFF. The DNA for the CDR3 is TGCAGTGCTAGAAAAGACAGCTGGAATGAAAAACTGTTTTTT.

This clonotype appeared a single time. The chain carries TRBV30 and TRBJ1-6, with D unresolved. The CDR3 consists of 13 residues. CDR1 and CDR2 (germline): GTSNPN, SVGIG (reference sequence). V dropped 1 base and J dropped 9 bases, with 10 bases sitting between them. The CDR3 nucleotides read TGTGCCTGGAGTGCCCTACAGAGTTCACCCCTCCACTTT. Translating it yields CAWSALQSSPLHF.

V usage is TRBV7-3 and J usage is TRBJ2-7; TRBD1 is a possible D gene (6 bases). The CDR3 is 14 residues long. V gave up 1 base and J gave up 3 bases, with 10 bases separating them. CDR1 SGHTA and CDR2 FQGTGA come from the germline V gene. The CDR3 reads CASSLSSRGYEQYF. The CDR3, as DNA: TGTGCCAGCAGCTTAAGCTCCAGGGGCTACGAGCAGTACTTC.

This chain links TRBV20-1 with TRBJ2-7, with a weak D call TRBD2 (6 bases). From germline, CDR1 is DFQATT and CDR2 SNEGSKA (reference sequence). Trimming cost V 3 bases and J 3 bases, with 15 bases left between them. CDR3 length: 14 amino acids. The CDR3 loop is CSASTGVPSYEQYF. The DNA for the CDR3 is TGCAGTGCTAGTACGGGGGTACCAAGCTACGAGCAGTACTTC.

The J gene is TRBJ2-6, the V gene TRBV19; TRBD1 is a possible D gene (5 bases). Trimming took off 11 bases at V and 0 bases at J, with 8 bases between the two ends. The CDR3 consists of 13 residues. Germline CDR1 reads LNHDA; CDR2 reads SQIVND (reference sequence). The CDR3 reads CAVRGSGANVLTF. In DNA, the CDR3 is TGTGCCGTAAGGGGCTCTGGGGCCAACGTCCTGACTTTC.

V is TRBV29-1 and J is TRBJ2-7; tentative D call: TRBD2 (6 bases). CDR3 size: 14 residues. V was trimmed by 7 bases and J by 2 bases, leaving 18 bases between them. CDR1 and CDR2 from the germline V gene are SQVTM and ANQGSEA. The chain's CDR3 is CSGGDGPGTYEQYF. CDR3 DNA sequence: TGCAGCGGGGGGGACGGGCCCGGTACCTACGAGCAGTACTTC.

The chain couples TRBV28 to TRBJ1-1; 7 bases are a match to TRBD1. There are 15 residues in the CDR3. Trimming removed 8 bases from V and 0 bases from J; junction bases left unmatched: 9. Germline CDR1 is MDHEN and CDR2 is SYDVKM. CDR3 residues: CASLNRDRLNTEAFF. CDR3 nucleotides: TGTGCCAGCCTTAACAGGGACAGATTGAACACTGAAGCTTTCTTT.

The chain has TRBV15 and TRBJ2-7, with D unclear. The CDR3 sequence is 12 residues long. CDR1 and CDR2 from the germline V gene are LNHNV and YYDKDF (reference sequence). The ends were cut back, 0 bases at V and 6 bases at J, with 6 bases in the middle. The CDR3 sequence: CATSRDFGEQYF. CDR3 DNA sequence: TGTGCCACCAGCAGAGATTTCGGCGAGCAGTACTTC.

The chain is built from TRBV21-1 and TRBJ1-1. TRBV21-1 is a listed pseudogene. CDR3 size: 13 residues. CDR3 DNA: TGTGCCAGCAGCAAAGTGGCGGAGACTGAAGCTTTCTTT. This codes for CASSKVAETEAFF.

The CDR3 coding sequence is TGTGCCAGCAGCCAGACCGTGGACAATGAGCAGTTCTTC. Residues: CASSQTVDNEQFF. V is TRBV5-4 and J is TRBJ2-1; unclear D gene. CDR1 SGHNT and CDR2 YYREEE come from the germline V gene (reference sequence). V lost 4 bases and J lost 5, with 10 bases in between. The CDR3 covers 13 residues.

The chain couples TRBV29-1 to TRBJ1-2; possibly TRBD1 for D (5 bases). Trimming left V 3 bases short and J 4 bases short, with 12 bases between. The CDR3 loop spans 13 amino acids. CDR1 SQVTM and CDR2 ANQGSEA come from the germline V gene. The CDR3 sequence is CSVEGGLFYGYTF. The CDR3 DNA is TGCAGCGTTGAGGGGGGACTTTTCTATGGCTACACCTTC.

The V and J genes are TRBV19 and TRBJ1-1; a possible D gene is TRBD1 (6 bases). Per germline, CDR1 LNHDA and CDR2 SQIVND (reference sequence). With 5 bases removed from V and 10 bases from J, the gap between germline ends came to 14 bases. The CDR3 has 12 residues. CDR3 loop: CASSGLQGSAFF. The DNA for the CDR3 is TGTGCCAGTAGTGGTCTACAGGGATCAGCTTTCTTT.

CDR3 sequence reads: CASSLARHYTF. Here the CDR3 DNA reads TGTGCCAGCAGCTTAGCAAGACACTACACCTTC. This chain joins TRBV7-9 and TRBJ1-2; D is unresolved. CDR1 and CDR2 from the germline V gene are SEHNR and FQNEAQ (reference sequence). The V end was cut by 0 bases, the J end by 10 bases, with 6 bases between. This CDR3 contains 11 residues.

The chain is built from TRBV30 and TRBJ2-5; D remains ambiguous. Germline CDR1 is GTSNPN and CDR2 is SVGIG (reference sequence). CDR3 length: 15 amino acids. With 4 bases removed from V and 1 base from J, the gap between germline ends came to 16 bases. The CDR3 DNA reads TGTGCCTGGAATCGGCTAAGCCCGGCCCAAGAGACCCAGTACTTC. Its protein product is CAWNRLSPAQETQYF.

The chain is built from TRBV12-3 or TRBV12-4 and TRBJ2-1; D is perhaps TRBD1 or TRBD2 (5 bases each). The CDR3 is made up of 16 amino acids. The V end was cut by 7 bases, the J end by 0 bases, with 16 bases between. The CDR3 reads CASTLSGTGSYNEQFF. CDR3 nucleotides: TGTGCCAGCACCCTATCCGGGACCGGCTCCTACAATGAGCAGTTCTTC.

The rearrangement links TRBV18 to TRBJ2-1; 7 bases are shared with TRBD2. The trim removed 3 bases at V and 6 bases at J, leaving 5 bases unmatched. The length of the CDR3 is 14 residues. Germline CDR1 is KGHSH and CDR2 is LQKENI. The CDR3 DNA reads TGTGCCAGCTCACCGTCTAGCGGAGCCAATGAGCAGTTCTTC. Translated, it gives CASSPSSGANEQFF.

The chain is built from TRBV30 and TRBJ1-4; 7 nucleotides align to TRBD1. Germline V gene sequence: CDR1 GTSNPN, CDR2 SVGIG (reference sequence). The V and J ends lost 0 bases and 7 bases, in that order; junction bases with no gene match: 5. This CDR3 is 14 amino acids long. For the CDR3, the DNA is TGTGCCTGGAGTGTGAGGGGGCCAGGTGAAAAACTGTTTTTT. It specifies CAWSVRGPGEKLFF. Full variable domain (missing parts from reference TRBV30 and TRBJ1-4): SQTIHQWPATLVQPVGSPLSLECTVEGTSNPNLYWYRQAAGRGLQLLFYSVGIGQISSEVPQNLSASRPQDRQFILSSKKLLLSDSGFYLCAWSVRGPGEKLFFGSGTQLSVL.